The 18 T cell receptor beta chains in this list originate from one sample, sequenced in a study of CXCR3-negative and CXCR3-positive naive CD8 T cells. UMI-labeled 5' RACE yielded the TRB cDNA libraries. TCRdb reprocessed the 5' RACE reads and reports one entry per CDR3 protein, with no DNA. In all, the sample yields approximately 45,000 distinct CDR3 sequences. The sequencing sample was made of memory CD8+ T cells from blood. The receptors originated from a human donor in good health. Some clones in this sample may be carry-over from other donors' samples.

V gene TRBV6-1 combines with J gene TRBJ2-7; the TCRdb D gene call, TRBD1, has no DNA to confirm it. The CDR3 totals 14 residues. Germline V CDR1 and CDR2: MNHNS, SASEGT. The CDR3 spells CASAWDREGAEQYF.

The chain couples TRBV4-1 to TRBJ2-3. The germline V gene has CDR1 MGHRA and CDR2 YSYEKL. The CDR3 runs 17 residues. The CDR3 sequence: CASSLLGETISTDTQYF.

The genes are TRBV6-5 and TRBJ2-2; no DNA is available, so the TRBD1 call from TCRdb remains unchecked. The CDR3 is made up of 13 amino acids. Germline values: CDR1 MNHEY, CDR2 SVGAGI. CDR3 loop: CASSYPTGGELFF.

This rearrangement joins TRBV28 to TRBJ2-1; no DNA is available, so the TRBD2 call from TCRdb remains unchecked. Germline lookup yields CDR1 MDHEN and CDR2 SYDVKM. CDR3 length: 12 amino acids. CDR3 amino acids: CASRERGAEQFF.

The CDR3 reads CASSLRGGAPPSGTNSYEQYF. This chain uses TRBV27 with TRBJ2-7; the TCRdb call, TRBD1, lacks DNA for checking. From germline, CDR1 is MNHEY and CDR2 SMNVEV (reference sequence). The CDR3 consists of 21 residues.

The genes are TRBV10-3 and TRBJ1-5; the TRBD1 assignment by TCRdb is unverifiable without DNA. The CDR3 sequence is 16 residues long. Per germline, CDR1 ENHRY and CDR2 SYGVKD. Here the CDR3 reads CAISAYPSGVDQPQHF.

This chain joins TRBV12-3 or TRBV12-4 and TRBJ2-5; the TRBD1 assignment by TCRdb is unverifiable without DNA. CDR3 length equals 15 residues. CDR3 sequence: CASRPGQGYQETQYF.

This chain connects TRBV28 to TRBJ1-1; TCRdb's D gene call, TRBD1, goes unchecked for lack of DNA. The germline V gene encodes CDR1 MDHEN and CDR2 SYDVKM. CDR3 size: 17 residues. CDR3 protein: CASSPVRDSLMNTEAFF.

The chain recombines TRBV29-1 with TRBJ2-1. The CDR3 contains 11 residues. Germline V gives CDR1 SQVTM, CDR2 ANQGSEA. Here the CDR3 reads CSVDIYNEQFF.

The chain carries TRBV6-5 and TRBJ2-2; the TCRdb call, TRBD1, lacks DNA for checking. CDR1 is MNHEY, CDR2 SVGAGI, per germline. CDR3 length: 15 residues. The CDR3: CASTQGDADTGELFF.

The CDR3 here is CSFKAGPPGTEAFF. This sequence joins TRBV29-1 and TRBJ1-1; TCRdb's D call, TRBD1, is unchecked because there is no DNA. The germline CDR1 and CDR2 sequences are SQVTM and ANQGSEA. The CDR3 is 14 amino acids.

The CDR3 loop is CASSFSGYEQFF. The chain uses TRBV28 and TRBJ2-1. The CDR3 has 12 amino acids. Germline V gives CDR1 MDHEN, CDR2 SYDVKM. Full variable domain (remainder filled in from reference TRBV28 and TRBJ2-1): DVKVTQSSRYLVKRTGEKVFLECVQDMDHENMFWYRQDPGLGLRLIYFSYDVKMKEKGDIPEGYSVSREKKERFSLILESASTNQTSMYLCASSFSGYEQFFGPGTRLTVL.

The genes are TRBV28 and TRBJ1-1; TCRdb lists TRBD1, though no DNA is available to test this call. Germline CDR1 MDHEN, CDR2 SYDVKM. The CDR3 sequence is 14 residues long. The CDR3 loop reads CASSLVGGSTEAFF.

The chain is built from TRBV12-3 or TRBV12-4 and TRBJ2-7; lacking DNA, the TRBD1 call made by TCRdb goes unchecked. The CDR3 consists of 12 residues. CDR3 in amino acids: CASSEGSYEQYF.

The gene calls are TRBV27 and TRBJ2-7. Germline V gene sequence: CDR1 MNHEY, CDR2 SMNVEV (reference sequence). The CDR3 covers 15 residues. The CDR3 here is CASSLTQGRAYEQYF.

The chain uses TRBV29-1 and TRBJ2-5; TCRdb lists TRBD1, though no DNA is available to test this call. There are 16 residues in the CDR3. CDR1 is SQVTM, CDR2 ANQGSEA, per germline. This CDR3 is CSVEDWGPTYQETQYF.

The CDR3 loop reads CASSAKQGAGTGELFF. This sequence joins TRBV11-3 and TRBJ2-2; TCRdb's assignment of TRBD1 cannot be checked, as there is no DNA. Per germline, CDR1 SGHNT and CDR2 YENEEA. The CDR3 loop spans 16 amino acids.

The chain recombines TRBV6-4 with TRBJ2-3; the D gene TCRdb calls, TRBD2, cannot be checked with no DNA. Germline values: CDR1 MRHNA, CDR2 SNTAGT. This CDR3 is built from 17 residues. The CDR3 sequence: CASSDSVGGGGPDTQYF.